This TCR beta chain comes out of a study of cytomegalovirus exposure and HLA in healthy donors. The study's findings and limits: As a later analysis showed, a missense DCLRE1C variant was linked to trimming of TCR beta V- and J-genes. In an earlier analysis, most TCR beta V segments were productive about 87% or about 30% of the time. Researchers catalogued around 150 TCR beta chains as cytomegalovirus-associated.

A word on this clone: What it binds is not known.

The length of the CDR3 is 16 residues. The V gene's germline CDR1 is MNHEY and CDR2 SMNVEV (reference sequence). The PCR used 60 Vbeta and 13 Jbeta primers. Sequencing was performed with immunoSEQ multiplex PCR; in TCRdb, only in-frame clones are kept and a portion is missing. The table has 150,000 to 200,000 clones, 65% to 85% seen once. This rearrangement joins TRBV27 to TRBJ2-5; maybe TRBD1 (6 bases). The DNA matches TRBJ2-7 better at its end, which makes the J call doubtful. This sequence was found in a woman aged 50 to 60 in good health and CMV-seropositive. Sequenced sample: PBMCs. The CDR3 DNA reads as TGTGCCAGCAGCTTAAAGGGGGTCTCGACTGGCTACGAGCAGTACTTC. Its protein is CASSLKGVSTGYEQYF.